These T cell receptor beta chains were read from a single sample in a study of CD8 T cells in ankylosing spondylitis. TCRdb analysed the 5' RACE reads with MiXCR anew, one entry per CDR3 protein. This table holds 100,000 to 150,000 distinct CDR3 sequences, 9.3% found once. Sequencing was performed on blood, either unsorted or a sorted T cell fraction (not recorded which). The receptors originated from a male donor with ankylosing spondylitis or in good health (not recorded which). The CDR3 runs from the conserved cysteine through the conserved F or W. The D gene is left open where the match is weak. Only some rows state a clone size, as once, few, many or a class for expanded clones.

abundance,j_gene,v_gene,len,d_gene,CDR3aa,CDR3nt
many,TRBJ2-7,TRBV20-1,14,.,CSASGQGMEYEQYF,TGCAGTGCTAGTGGGCAGGGTATGGAGTACGAGCAGTACTTC
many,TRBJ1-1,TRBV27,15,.,CASSLYPGVNTEAFF,TGTGCCAGCAGTTTATACCCGGGCGTTAACACTGAAGCTTTCTTT
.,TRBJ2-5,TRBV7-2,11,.,CASSNKETQYF,TGTGCCAGCAGTAATAAAGAGACCCAGTACTTC
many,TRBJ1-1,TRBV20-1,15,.,CSARDLGSMNTEAFF,TGCAGTGCTAGAGATCTGGGCAGCATGAACACTGAAGCTTTCTTT
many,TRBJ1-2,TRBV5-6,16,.,CASSLEPRTLNYGYTF,TGTGCCAGCAGCTTGGAACCGCGGACCTTGAACTATGGCTACACCTTC
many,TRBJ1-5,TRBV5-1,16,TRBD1,CASSLGGTGGNQPQHF,TGCGCCAGCAGCTTGGGGGGGACAGGGGGCAATCAGCCCCAGCATTTT
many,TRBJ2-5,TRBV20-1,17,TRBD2,CSAQVTSGERYQETQYF,TGCAGTGCGCAAGTGACTAGCGGGGAAAGATACCAAGAGACCCAGTACTTC
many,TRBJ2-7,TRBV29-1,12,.,CSVHVASYEQYF,TGCAGCGTTCATGTGGCTAGCTACGAGCAGTACTTC
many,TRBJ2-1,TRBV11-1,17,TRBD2,CASSLSGLAGTYNEQFF,TGTGCCAGCAGCCTATCGGGACTAGCGGGAACCTACAATGAGCAGTTCTTC
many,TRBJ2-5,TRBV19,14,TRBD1,CASDSGQGTETQYF,TGTGCCAGCGACTCGGGACAGGGGACAGAGACCCAGTACTTC
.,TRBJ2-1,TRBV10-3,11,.,CAISENNEQFF,TGTGCCATCAGTGAGAACAATGAGCAGTTCTTC
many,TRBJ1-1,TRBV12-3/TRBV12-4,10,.,CASSSRQILF,TGTGCCAGCAGTTCCCGACAGATATTATTT
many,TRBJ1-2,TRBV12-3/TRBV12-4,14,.,CASTRQALRGGYTF,TGTGCCAGCACCCGACAGGCCCTTCGTGGTGGCTACACCTTC
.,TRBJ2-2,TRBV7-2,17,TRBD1,CASSTRTGQLFSEELFF,TGTGCCAGCAGCACCCGGACGGGACAGCTTTTCTCCGAGGAGCTGTTTTTT
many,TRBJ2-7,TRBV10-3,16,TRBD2,CAISDLAGGLSYEQYF,TGTGCCATCAGTGACCTGGCGGGAGGCCTCTCCTACGAGCAGTACTTC
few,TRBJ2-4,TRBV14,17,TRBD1,CASSHNRGYLAKNIQYF,TGTGCCAGCAGCCATAACAGGGGCTATCTGGCCAAAAACATTCAGTACTTC
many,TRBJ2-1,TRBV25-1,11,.,CASTPGIVQFF,TGTGCCAGCACCCCTGGCATCGTGCAGTTCTTC
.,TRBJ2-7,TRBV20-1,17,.,CCARDGPADSYSYEQYF,TGCTGTGCTAGAGATGGTCCTGCGGACAGCTATAGCTACGAGCAGTACTTC
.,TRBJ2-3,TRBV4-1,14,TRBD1,CASSPPGQTDTQYF,TGCGCCAGCAGCCCCCCGGGACAGACAGATACGCAGTATTTT
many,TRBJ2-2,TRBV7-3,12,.,CASSFDRKELFF,TGTGCCAGCAGCTTCGACCGCAAGGAGCTGTTTTTT
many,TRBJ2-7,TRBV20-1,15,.,CSALRGGSNPYEQYF,TGCAGTGCTTTAAGGGGCGGGTCCAATCCCTACGAGCAGTACTTC
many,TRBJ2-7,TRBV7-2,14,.,CASSLVQYHSEQYF,TGTGCCAGCAGCTTAGTGCAGTACCACAGCGAGCAGTACTTC
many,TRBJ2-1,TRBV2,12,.,CASSEGREEQFF,TGTGCCAGCAGTGAGGGACGGGAGGAGCAGTTCTTC
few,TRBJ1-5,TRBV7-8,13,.,CASSLVKNQPQHF,TGTGCCAGCAGCTTAGTAAAAAATCAGCCCCAGCATTTT
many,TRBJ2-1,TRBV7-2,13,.,CASSGTAFNEQFF,TGTGCCAGCAGCGGTACAGCATTCAATGAGCAGTTCTTC
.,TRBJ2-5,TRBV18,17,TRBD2,CASSPGLAGAGQETQYF,TGTGCCAGCTCACCAGGGCTAGCGGGAGCGGGGCAAGAGACCCAGTACTTC
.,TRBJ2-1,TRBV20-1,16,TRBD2,CSARAQLTSGYNEQFF,TGCAGTGCTAGGGCCCAGTTGACTAGCGGTTACAATGAGCAGTTCTTC
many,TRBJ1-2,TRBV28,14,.,CASRGGVSINGYTF,TGTGCCAGCAGGGGAGGGGTGTCTATAAATGGCTACACCTTC
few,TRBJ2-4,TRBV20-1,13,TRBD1,CSGLPGQKNSQYF,TGCAGTGGCCTACCGGGACAGAAAAACAGTCAGTACTTC
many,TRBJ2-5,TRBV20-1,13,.,CSATRLPVETQYF,TGCAGTGCTACCCGCCTGCCCGTCGAGACCCAGTACTTC
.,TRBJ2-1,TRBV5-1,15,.,CASSPLDGSFNEQFF,TGCGCCAGCAGTCCGCTCGACGGGAGTTTCAATGAGCAGTTCTTC
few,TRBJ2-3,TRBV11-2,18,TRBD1,CASSSQRTGPDSTDTQYF,TGTGCCAGCAGCTCCCAAAGGACAGGGCCCGATAGCACAGATACGCAGTATTTT
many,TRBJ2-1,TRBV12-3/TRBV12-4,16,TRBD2,CASSLGRREGYNEQFF,TGTGCCAGCAGTTTAGGACGGCGGGAGGGCTACAATGAGCAGTTCTTC
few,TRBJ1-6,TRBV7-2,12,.,CASSIQNSPLHF,TGTGCCAGCAGCATCCAGAATTCACCCCTCCACTTT
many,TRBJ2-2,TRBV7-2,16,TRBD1,CASSLGDRANTGELFF,TGTGCCAGCAGCTTAGGGGACAGGGCGAACACCGGGGAGCTGTTTTTT